The sequence of this TCR beta chain was determined in a study of blood T cell repertoires in COVID-19. At the level of the study: Sites across the United States, Italy and Spain contributed samples from acute and convalescent COVID-19. Sample material is recorded as cDNA or gDNA derived from T cells, B-cell-depleted T cells, or PBMCs.

Per the original methods: Amplification of reference gene primers was used by the study to estimate nucleated cell counts. Clones were sequenced by immunoSEQ multiplex PCR, and TCRdb holds only the in-frame ones, with some missing. V, J and clone size are those of that table, while D and trimming were read from the DNA. The data hold a few hundred thousand clones, with approximately 86% observed a single time. CDR1 is MDHEN, CDR2 SYDVKM, per germline. The CDR3 has 13 amino acids. V was shortened by 3 bases and J by 0 bases, with 3 bases between the two germline ends. The receptor's source is a man aged 60 to 75 with acute or convalescent COVID-19. The rearrangement links TRBV28 to TRBJ1-5; D ambiguous. The material sequenced was peripheral blood. In DNA form, the CDR3 reads TGTGCCAGCAGTTTCAATAGCAATCAGCCCCAGCATTTT. This codes for CASSFNSNQPQHF.